The T cell receptor (beta chain) under discussion was sequenced for a study of cytomegalovirus exposure and HLA in healthy donors (dated by TCRdb to about 2017). Some background on the complete study: An earlier analysis of approximately 640 of the donors reported about 290 Gb of sequence data and about 100 million unique TCR beta sequences from roughly 180 million T cells. An early release that covered about 640 HLA-typed donors contained approximately 300 gigabases of sequencing data and about 84 million unique TCR sequences. Of the roughly 400 genotyped donors, approximately 80% fell in the genetic ancestry cluster associated with self-reported Caucasian donors. The study aimed to test whether signatures of past pathogen exposure could be identified by cataloging public T cell receptors. The study used immunosequencing to profile the T cell repertoires of approximately 640 subjects and linked those repertoires to cytomegalovirus serostatus. A separate validation cohort of roughly 130 different subjects was used in addition to the approximately 670-subject first cohort. To predict cytomegalovirus infection status, the study combined high-throughput TCR immunosequencing, statistical association of individual TCRs with disease status, and machine learning. A later analysis re-examined previously published TCR beta repertoires from 500 to 700 donors and added high-resolution HLA genotyping to investigate patterns of TCR occurrence. Rather than drawing on any new phenotypic data, the later analysis identified candidate immune exposures from TCR beta sequences and the way those sequences occurred across donors. An earlier analysis of around 580 of the donors used high-throughput TCR beta sequencing to judge whether each TCR beta V gene segment behaved as functional or pseudogenic. Donor age, sex, ethnicity and CMV serostatus were collected together with the repertoire data. Genome-wide SNP genotypes for about three fifths of the roughly 670 donors were used in a later genetic analysis, which treated that subset as a discovery cohort. Every discovery cohort repertoire had been produced on one sequencing platform. Class I and class II HLA loci were covered by the typing at four-digit resolution. The number of donors typed differed by locus, with roughly 629-640 for A, B, C, DRB1 and DQB1, more than 500 for DQA1, approximately 580 for DPA1, and 450 to 480 for DPB1. Because of strong linkage in the cohort, roughly five DR-DQ haplotypes were treated as single units for association and clustering. On average, 235,054 unique TCR beta nucleotide sequences were sequenced per donor among 350 to 400 genotyped donors of the cohort, with roughly 19% of those sequences being non-productive.

What the work shows at the level of the full study, not this receptor alone: Immune exposure information for the cohort was limited to CMV serostatus. The study listed approximately 150 TCR beta chains as associated with cytomegalovirus. Because counts were too low, some 17 rarely observed V segments, including chromosome 9 orphons, were excluded from the earlier analysis of about 500 of the donors. Most TCR sequences were observed very rarely across donors, whereas some public TCRs were present in many individuals. A further reported finding was that TCR beta sequences accurately predicted the HLA-A and HLA-B alleles for most subjects in the first cohort. Because the 87-base-pair reads could not distinguish some IMGT-functional V segments, including TRBV6-2 and TRBV6-3, those segments were excluded. A later genetic analysis reported fewer N-insertions in productive TCRs among donors in an Asian-associated ancestry cluster than the 666-donor mean. Compared with equally common non-associated chains, HLA-associated TCR beta chains in a later analysis were more clonally expanded and had lower generation probabilities. Broadly in line with IMGT annotations, most TCR beta V segments showed up in productive rearrangements about 87% or about 30% of the time in an earlier analysis of several hundred of the donors. The classifier was reported to diagnose cytomegalovirus status with high specificity and sensitivity in both the original cohort and the validation cohort. A later analysis found that most CMV-associated TCR beta chains appeared HLA-restricted, with HLA associations seemingly driven largely by CMV exposure. When HLA alleles, especially DR and DQ, strongly co-occurred, TCR associations were difficult to assign to individual alleles. A group of highly shared sequence variants was considered likely to be a technical artifact of the sequencing pipeline. According to a later analysis, parvovirus B19, influenza, CMV and Epstein-Barr virus appeared linked to several top co-occurrence clusters. A later analysis found that TCR association rates varied across HLA loci, with DRB1 alleles showing the most associated TCRs and HLA-C alleles the fewest. Roughly uniform sequencing depth across donors was assumed in presence/absence analyses, although this assumption may not hold. In vitro tests confirmed that a few of the cytomegalovirus-associated TCR beta chains recognize cytomegalovirus antigens. Correlated functional status among segregating V segments might be attributable to linkage disequilibrium, but an unknown experimental factor could not be ruled out. The authors suggested that the approach could potentially be generalized to other disease states and immunological phenotypes. Because HLA typing was unavailable for some donors at each locus, only the typed subset was used in association tests. Only TCR beta chains were sequenced in this cohort, and the absence of alpha or paired-chain data limited detectable features. A later analysis associated 15,000 to 20,000 TCR beta sequences with specific HLA alleles at a false discovery rate of 0.05. V-gene and J-gene trimming of TCR beta chains was associated with a missense DCLRE1C variant in a later genetic analysis, and the association was replicated in an independent cohort.

The germline V gene provides CDR1 SGDLS and CDR2 YYNGEE. Clipping removes 4 bases from V and 6 bases from J, with 6 as the unmatched junction base count. CDR3 length: 15 amino acids, cysteine to phenylalanine. CDR3 DNA only is kept here, 45 bases in frame from base 1. Of note for this clone: Its binding antigen is unknown. No per-base quality is available; no much larger clone lies one base away.

Library preparation was by the immunoSEQ multiplex PCR assay. A mixture of 60 forward primers for TCR Vbeta segments and 13 reverse primers for TCR Jbeta segments was used in the multiplex PCR. The CDR3 region of rearranged TCR beta genes was amplified from genomic DNA with a multiplex PCR assay. The Illumina HiSeq System was used to sequence the amplified TCR beta libraries as 87-base-pair reads. The study's processing was this. Across the 500 to 700 repertoires, a later analysis counted some 80 million unique TCR beta chains, roughly 11 million of which were shared by at least two donors. Raw reads were error-corrected and collapsed into unique sequences by a nearest-neighbor algorithm in which closely related sequences were merged to remove PCR and sequencing errors. V, D and J gene segments were assigned by aligning CDR3 sequences to IMGT reference sequences. Each retained sequence needed at least a six-nucleotide match to both a V gene segment and a J gene segment. Rearrangements were classified as productive when the CDR3 lacked stop codons and remained in frame with V and J, and all other rearrangements were classified as non-productive. Following IMGT convention, CDR3 was defined as the stretch from the second conserved V-encoded cysteine to the conserved J-encoded phenylalanine. In an earlier analysis of roughly 580 of the donors, sequences lacking an unambiguous match to a single V gene segment were excluded. An earlier analysis of several hundred of the donors called V segments functional above 56.7% productive rearrangements and segregating when the between-donor standard deviation exceeded 5%. A statistical classification framework was built to diagnose cytomegalovirus status from the catalog of TCR beta chain sequences. In a later analysis, V and J genes were assigned by comparing TCR nucleotide sequences against IMGT/GENE-DB human TR gene sequences. The TCRdist pipeline was used in a later analysis to assign CDR3 sequences and most-parsimonious VDJ recombination scenarios. A later analysis defined each TCR beta chain by its CDR3 amino acid sequence plus V-gene family, and excluded reads lacking a unique V-gene family. In a later analysis, some 600 highly shared, low-generation-probability nucleotide sequences were removed to address suspected cross-contamination and a sequencing artifact. For each public chain, a later analysis derived a clonal expansion index from normalized ranks of inferred template counts within each repertoire. In a later analysis, generation probabilities were computed with a VDJ recombination model fitted to out-of-frame rearrangements, and the resulting probabilities were checked against IGoR. In a later analysis, hypergeometric tests were used to score TCR-TCR, TCR-HLA and TCR-CMV co-occurrence, with a repertoire-size bias correction applied to TCR pairs. False discovery rates were estimated in a later analysis by permuting HLA or CMV assignments 20 times. In a later analysis, co-occurring TCRs were grouped with DBSCAN, and TCRdist sequence similarity was added when clustering was performed within HLA-allele-positive subsets. Co-occurrence clustering excluded repertoires with fewer than 30,000 or more than 120,000 public chains, plus five with anomalous nucleotide sharing. In TCRdb, the immuneACCESS table is reduced to in-frame sequences with V and J assigned. These tables do not hold every clone; where another copy was compared, an unresolved V gene accounts for under half, and the others remain unexplained. V and J calls plus clone size are reproduced from that table; the DNA served to infer D and trimming. The sample table records around 130,000 clones; 65% to 80% of these occur just once. The ten largest clones add up to around 5.8% of the sample.

In total, over 600 healthy bone marrow donors made up the cohort. At the time of sampling, every cohort member was nominally healthy, though immune exposures that went unrecorded were likely present. The donor tested CMV seropositive and was one of the 289 seropositive cohort members. A peripheral blood sample was collected from each donor, and TCR beta sequencing was performed on peripheral blood mononuclear cells. Genomic DNA was extracted from the blood cell samples with the Qiagen DNeasy Blood Extraction Kit. Recombination linked TRBV9 to TRBJ2-1; 11 bases in the middle match TRBD2. The receptor was derived from a man between 18 and 35 years old in good health and CMV-seropositive. The sequencing input was PBMCs. The CDR3 region: CASSHGLAGSNEQFF. The DNA reads TGTGCCAGCAGCCACGGACTAGCGGGCTCCAATGAGCAGTTCTTC.